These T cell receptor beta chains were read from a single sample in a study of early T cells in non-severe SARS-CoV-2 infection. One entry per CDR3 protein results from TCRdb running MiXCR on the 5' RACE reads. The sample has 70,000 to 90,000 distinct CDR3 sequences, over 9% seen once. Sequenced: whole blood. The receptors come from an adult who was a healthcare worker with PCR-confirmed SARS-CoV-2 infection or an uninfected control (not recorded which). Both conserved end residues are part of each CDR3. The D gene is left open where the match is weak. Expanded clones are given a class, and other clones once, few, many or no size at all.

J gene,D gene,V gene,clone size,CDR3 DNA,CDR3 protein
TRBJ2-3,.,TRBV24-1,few,TGTGCCACCAGTGATTTTACAGATACGCAGTATTTT,CATSDFTDTQYF
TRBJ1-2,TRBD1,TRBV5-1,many,TGCGCCAGCAGCATAGGACAGGATTTAAACTATGGCTACACCTTC,CASSIGQDLNYGYTF
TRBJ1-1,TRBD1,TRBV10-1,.,TGCGCCAGCCATCCCGGGACAGGGAACACTGAAGCTTTCTTT,CASHPGTGNTEAFF
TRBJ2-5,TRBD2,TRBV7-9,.,TGTGCCAGCAGCTTAGCAAGAGGGCCAGCGGGGGGCCAAGAGACCCAGTACTTC,CASSLARGPAGGQETQYF
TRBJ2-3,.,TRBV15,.,TGTGCCACCAGCAGAGGGACGGGGGAAGATACGCAGTATTTT,CATSRGTGEDTQYF
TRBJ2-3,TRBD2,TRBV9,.,TGTGCCAGCAGCGCACAAACTAGCGGGTACACAGATACGCAGTATTTT,CASSAQTSGYTDTQYF
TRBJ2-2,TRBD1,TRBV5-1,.,TGCGCCAGCAGCTTGGGCGACAGGGGGTTTCCCGGGGAGCTGTTTTTT,CASSLGDRGFPGELFF
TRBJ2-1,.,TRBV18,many,TGTGCCAGCCCGCCCCGAGGCTCATCCCCTTACAATGAGCAGTTCTTC,CASPPRGSSPYNEQFF
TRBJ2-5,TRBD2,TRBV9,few,TGTGCCAGCAGCGTAGGGAACGGGGGGGCTTTGGAGACCCAGTACTTC,CASSVGNGGALETQYF
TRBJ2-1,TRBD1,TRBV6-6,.,TGTGCCAGCACCCCCAGACAGGGGACAAGGTCCTACAATGAGCAGTTCTTC,CASTPRQGTRSYNEQFF
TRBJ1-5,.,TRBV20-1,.,TGCAGTGCTCGCCGGGGGGGGAGCAATCAGCCCCAGCATTTT,CSARRGGSNQPQHF
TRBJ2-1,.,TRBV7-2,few,TGTGCCAGCAGCATCGCAGGGCTGGGGTACAATGAGCAGTTCTTC,CASSIAGLGYNEQFF
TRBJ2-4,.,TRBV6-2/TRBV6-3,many,TGTGCCAGCAGCCTCGCGGCTCCCGCAAACATTCAGTACTTC,CASSLAAPANIQYF
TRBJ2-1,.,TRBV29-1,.,TGCAGCGTTGAAGTTCCAGACTACAATGAGCAGTTCTTC,CSVEVPDYNEQFF
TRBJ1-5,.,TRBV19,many,TGTGCCAGTCGAGGGGGGCTGAGCAATCAGCCCCAGCATTTT,CASRGGLSNQPQHF
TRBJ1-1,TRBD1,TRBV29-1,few,TGCAGCGTTGAAGGGACAGGGCTGAACACTGAAGCTTTCTTT,CSVEGTGLNTEAFF
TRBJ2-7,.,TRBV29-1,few,TGCAGCGTCCCCGGACCGACACGCCACGAGCAGTACTTC,CSVPGPTRHEQYF
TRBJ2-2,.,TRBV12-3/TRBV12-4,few,TGTGCCAGCACAGGCTCCCGCACCGGGGAGCTGTTTTTT,CASTGSRTGELFF
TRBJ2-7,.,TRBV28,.,TGTGCCAGCAGCTTGGGTGGGTCGGACCTTTTCTACGAGCAGTACTTC,CASSLGGSDLFYEQYF
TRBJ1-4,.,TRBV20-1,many,TGCAGTGCTACCGACAGTACTAATGAAAAACTGTTTTTT,CSATDSTNEKLFF
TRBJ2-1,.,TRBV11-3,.,TGTGCCAGCAGCTTAGGGCCCCAGAGCCCGTACAATGAGCAGTTCTTC,CASSLGPQSPYNEQFF
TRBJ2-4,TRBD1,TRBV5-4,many,TGTGCCAGCAGGGATCGACAGGGGGCTACCAAAAACATTCAGTACTTC,CASRDRQGATKNIQYF
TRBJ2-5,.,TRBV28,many,TGTGCCAGCAGCCGACAGCCCGGGGCCCAGTACTTC,CASSRQPGAQYF
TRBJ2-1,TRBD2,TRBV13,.,TGTGCCAGCAGCCTGCGGGGGGCCTCCTACAATGAGCAGTTCTTC,CASSLRGASYNEQFF
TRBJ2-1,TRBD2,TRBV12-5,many,TGTGCTAGTGGGGCAATGCAGCGGGGCTCCTACAATGAGCAGTTCTTC,CASGAMQRGSYNEQFF
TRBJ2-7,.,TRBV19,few,TGTGCCAGTAGTACCGACAGCTATAGCCACGAGCAGTACTTC,CASSTDSYSHEQYF
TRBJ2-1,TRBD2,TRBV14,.,TGTGCCAGCAGCCCCCTTAGCGGGGGGGCTGCCTACAATGAGCAGTTCTTC,CASSPLSGGAAYNEQFF
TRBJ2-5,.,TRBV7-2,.,TGTGCCAGCAGCCTTATGGGGGGAGACCAAGAGACCCAGTACTTC,CASSLMGGDQETQYF
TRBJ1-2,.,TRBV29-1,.,TGCAGCTTTATCGATAACTATGGCTACACCTTC,CSFIDNYGYTF
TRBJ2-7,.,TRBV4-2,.,TGTGCCAGCAGCCAGGCCGGAGGGGGCGGCGAGCAGTACTTC,CASSQAGGGGEQYF
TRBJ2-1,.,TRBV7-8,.,TGTGCCAGCAGCTTAGAATGGGGCGGGGGCCTTTACAATGAGCAGTTCTTC,CASSLEWGGGLYNEQFF
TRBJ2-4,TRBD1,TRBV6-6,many,TGTGCCAGCAGCAACCCGGGACAGATAGCCAAAAACATTCAGTACTTC,CASSNPGQIAKNIQYF